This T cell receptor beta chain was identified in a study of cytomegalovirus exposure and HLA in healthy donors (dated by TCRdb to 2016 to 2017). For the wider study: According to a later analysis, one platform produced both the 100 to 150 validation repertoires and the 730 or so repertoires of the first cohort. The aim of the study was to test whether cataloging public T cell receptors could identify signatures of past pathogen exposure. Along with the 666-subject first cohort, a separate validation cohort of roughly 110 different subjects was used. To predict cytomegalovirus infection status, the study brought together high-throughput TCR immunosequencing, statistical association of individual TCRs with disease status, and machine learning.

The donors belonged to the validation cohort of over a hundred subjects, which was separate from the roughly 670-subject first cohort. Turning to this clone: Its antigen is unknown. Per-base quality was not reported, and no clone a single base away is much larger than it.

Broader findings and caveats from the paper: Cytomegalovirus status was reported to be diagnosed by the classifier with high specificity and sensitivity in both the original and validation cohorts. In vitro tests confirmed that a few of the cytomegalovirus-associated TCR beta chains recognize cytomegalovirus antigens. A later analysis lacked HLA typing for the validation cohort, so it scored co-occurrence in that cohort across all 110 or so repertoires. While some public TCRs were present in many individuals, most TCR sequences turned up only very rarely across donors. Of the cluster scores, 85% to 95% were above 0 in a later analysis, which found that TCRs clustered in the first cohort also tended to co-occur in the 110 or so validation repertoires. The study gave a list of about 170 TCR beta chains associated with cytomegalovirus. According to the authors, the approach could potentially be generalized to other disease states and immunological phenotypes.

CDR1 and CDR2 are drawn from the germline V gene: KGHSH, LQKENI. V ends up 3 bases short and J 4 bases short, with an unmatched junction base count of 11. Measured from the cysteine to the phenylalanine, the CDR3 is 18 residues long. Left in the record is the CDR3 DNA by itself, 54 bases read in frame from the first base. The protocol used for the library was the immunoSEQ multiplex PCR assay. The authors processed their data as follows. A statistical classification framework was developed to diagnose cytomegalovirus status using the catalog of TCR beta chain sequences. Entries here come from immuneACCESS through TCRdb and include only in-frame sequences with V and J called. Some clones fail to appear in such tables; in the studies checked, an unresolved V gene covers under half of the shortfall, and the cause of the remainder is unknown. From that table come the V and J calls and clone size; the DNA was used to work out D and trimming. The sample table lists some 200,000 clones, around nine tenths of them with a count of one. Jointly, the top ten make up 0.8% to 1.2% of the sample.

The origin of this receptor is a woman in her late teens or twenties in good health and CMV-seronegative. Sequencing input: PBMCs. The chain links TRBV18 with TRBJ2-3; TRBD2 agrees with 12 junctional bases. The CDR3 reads CASSPGTSGLGNPDTQYF. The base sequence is TGTGCCAGCTCACCGGGGACTAGCGGGTTGGGTAACCCAGATACGCAGTATTTT.